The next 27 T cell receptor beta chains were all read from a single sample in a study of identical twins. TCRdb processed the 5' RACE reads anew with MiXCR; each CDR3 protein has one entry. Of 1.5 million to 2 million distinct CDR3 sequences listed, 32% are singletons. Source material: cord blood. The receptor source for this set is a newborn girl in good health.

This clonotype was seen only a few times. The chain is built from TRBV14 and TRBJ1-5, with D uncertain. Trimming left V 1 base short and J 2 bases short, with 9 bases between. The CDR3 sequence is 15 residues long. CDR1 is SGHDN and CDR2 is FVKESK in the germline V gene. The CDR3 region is CASSQGGNGNQPQHF. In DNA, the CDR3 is TGTGCCAGCAGCCAAGGGGGTAATGGCAATCAGCCCCAGCATTTT.

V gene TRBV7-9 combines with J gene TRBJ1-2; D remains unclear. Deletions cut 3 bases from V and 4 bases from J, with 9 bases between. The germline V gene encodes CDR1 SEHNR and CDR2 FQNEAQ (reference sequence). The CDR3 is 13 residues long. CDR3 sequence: CASSFGFGYGYTF. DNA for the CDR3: TGTGCCAGCAGCTTCGGTTTTGGCTATGGCTACACCTTC.

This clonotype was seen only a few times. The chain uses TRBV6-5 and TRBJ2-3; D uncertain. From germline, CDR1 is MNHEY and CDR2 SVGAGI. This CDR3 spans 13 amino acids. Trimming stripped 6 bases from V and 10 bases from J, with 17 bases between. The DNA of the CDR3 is TGTGCCAGCAGCCGTAAGGTGCACAGCCCGCAGTATTTT. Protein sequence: CASSRKVHSPQYF.

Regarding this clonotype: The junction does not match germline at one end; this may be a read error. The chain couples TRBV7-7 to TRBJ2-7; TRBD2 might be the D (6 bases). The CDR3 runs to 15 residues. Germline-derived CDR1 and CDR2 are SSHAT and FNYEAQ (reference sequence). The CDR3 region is CASSLDGGAGNEQYF. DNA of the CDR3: TGTGCTAGCAGCTTAGATGGGGGAGCGGGTAATGAGCAGTACTTC.

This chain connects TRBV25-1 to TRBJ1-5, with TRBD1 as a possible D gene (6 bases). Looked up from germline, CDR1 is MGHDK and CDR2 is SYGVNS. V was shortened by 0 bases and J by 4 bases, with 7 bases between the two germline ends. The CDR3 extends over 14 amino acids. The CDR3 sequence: CASSEYTGNQPQHF. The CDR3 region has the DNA TGTGCCAGCAGTGAATATACAGGGAATCAGCCCCAGCATTTT.

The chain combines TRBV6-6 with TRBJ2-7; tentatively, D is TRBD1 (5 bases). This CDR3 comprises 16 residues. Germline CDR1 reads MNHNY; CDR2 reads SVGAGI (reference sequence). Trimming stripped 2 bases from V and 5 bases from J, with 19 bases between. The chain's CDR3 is CASSYGPGKVGDEQYF. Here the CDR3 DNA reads TGTGCCAGCAGTTACGGTCCAGGGAAAGTGGGTGACGAGCAGTACTTC.

The CDR3 sequence: CASSPLAGELFF. The DNA of the CDR3 is TGTGCCAGTAGCCCACTAGCCGGGGAGCTGTTTTTT. The chain employs TRBV9 and TRBJ2-2; weak D call: TRBD2 (5 bases). Germline lookup yields CDR1 SGDLS and CDR2 YYNGEE. Trimming took 8 bases from V and 6 from J, leaving 11 bases between them. The CDR3 spans 12 residues.

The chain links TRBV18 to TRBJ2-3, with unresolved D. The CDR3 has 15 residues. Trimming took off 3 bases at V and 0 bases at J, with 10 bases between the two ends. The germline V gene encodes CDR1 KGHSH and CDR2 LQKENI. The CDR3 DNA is TGTGCCAGCTCACCCTCAATTTCTAGCACAGATACGCAGTATTTT. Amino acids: CASSPSISSTDTQYF.

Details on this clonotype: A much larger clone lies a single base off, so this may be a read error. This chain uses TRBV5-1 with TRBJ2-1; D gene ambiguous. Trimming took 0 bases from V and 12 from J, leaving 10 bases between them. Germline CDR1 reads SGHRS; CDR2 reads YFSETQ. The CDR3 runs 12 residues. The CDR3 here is CASSLDSHVQFF. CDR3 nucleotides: TGCGCCAGCAGCTTGGACAGCCATGTGCAGTTCTTC.

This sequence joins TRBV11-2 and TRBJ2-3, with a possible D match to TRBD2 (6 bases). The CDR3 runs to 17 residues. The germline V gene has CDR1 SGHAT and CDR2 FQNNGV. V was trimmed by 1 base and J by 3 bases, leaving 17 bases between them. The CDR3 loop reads CASSLGSGRDVTDTQYF. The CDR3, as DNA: TGTGCCAGCAGCTTAGGGAGTGGGCGGGATGTGACAGATACGCAGTATTTT.

CDR3 in DNA: TGTGCCAGCAGTGAGCAGGGGAAGGGATACGAGCAGTACTTC. Translated: CASSEQGKGYEQYF. The genes are TRBV2 and TRBJ2-7, with D perhaps TRBD1 (6 bases). The V gene lost 3 bases and the J gene lost 4 bases, with 13 bases spanning the gap. Germline lookup yields CDR1 SNHLY and CDR2 FYNNEI. The length of the CDR3 is 14 residues.

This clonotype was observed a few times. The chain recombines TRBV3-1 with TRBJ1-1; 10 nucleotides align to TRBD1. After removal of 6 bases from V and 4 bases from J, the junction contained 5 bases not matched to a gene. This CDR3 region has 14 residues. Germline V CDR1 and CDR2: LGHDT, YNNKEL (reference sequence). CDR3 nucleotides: TGTGCCAGCAGGCACCGGGACAGGGGCACTGAAGCTTTCTTT. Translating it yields CASRHRDRGTEAFF. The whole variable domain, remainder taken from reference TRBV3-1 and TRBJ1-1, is DTAVSQTPKYLVTQMGNDKSIKCEQNLGHDTMYWYKQDSKKFLKIMFSYNNKELIINETVPNRFSPKSPDKAHLNLHINSLELGDSAVYFCASRHRDRGTEAFFGQGTRLTVV.

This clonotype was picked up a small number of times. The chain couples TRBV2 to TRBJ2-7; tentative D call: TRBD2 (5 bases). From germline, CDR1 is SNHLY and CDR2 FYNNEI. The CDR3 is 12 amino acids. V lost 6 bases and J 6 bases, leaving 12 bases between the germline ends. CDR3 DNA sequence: TGTGCCAGCAGGGCGGACTCTACCGAGCAGTACTTC. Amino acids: CASRADSTEQYF.

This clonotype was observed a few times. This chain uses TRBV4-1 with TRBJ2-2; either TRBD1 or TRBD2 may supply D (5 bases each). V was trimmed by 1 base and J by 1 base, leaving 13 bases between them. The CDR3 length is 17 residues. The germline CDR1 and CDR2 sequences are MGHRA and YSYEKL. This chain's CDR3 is CASSQVGLRGNTGELFF. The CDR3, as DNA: TGCGCCAGCAGCCAAGTAGGTCTGAGGGGGAACACCGGGGAGCTGTTTTTT.

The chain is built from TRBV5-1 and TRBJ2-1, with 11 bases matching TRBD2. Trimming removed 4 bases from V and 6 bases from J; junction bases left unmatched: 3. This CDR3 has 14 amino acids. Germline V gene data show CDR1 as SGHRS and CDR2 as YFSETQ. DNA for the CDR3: TGCGCCAGCAGCCCGACTAGCGGGACCAATGAGCAGTTCTTC. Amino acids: CASSPTSGTNEQFF.

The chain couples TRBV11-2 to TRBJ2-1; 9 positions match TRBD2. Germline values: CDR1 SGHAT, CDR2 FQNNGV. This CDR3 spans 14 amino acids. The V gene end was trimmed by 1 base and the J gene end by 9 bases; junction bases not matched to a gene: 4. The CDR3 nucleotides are TGTGCCAGCAGCTTAGTGCGGGAGGGCGGTGAGCAGTTCTTC. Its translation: CASSLVREGGEQFF.

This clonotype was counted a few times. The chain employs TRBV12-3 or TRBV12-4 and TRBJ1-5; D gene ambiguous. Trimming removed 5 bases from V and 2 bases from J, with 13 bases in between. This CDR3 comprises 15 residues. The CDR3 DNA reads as TGTGCCAGCAGTCCGAGGGTTAGGGGCAATCAGCCCCAGCATTTT. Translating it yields CASSPRVRGNQPQHF.

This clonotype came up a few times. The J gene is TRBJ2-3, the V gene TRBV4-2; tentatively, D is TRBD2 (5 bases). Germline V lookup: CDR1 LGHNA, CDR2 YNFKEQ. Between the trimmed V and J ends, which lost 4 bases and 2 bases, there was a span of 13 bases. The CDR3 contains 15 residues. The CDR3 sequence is CASSRWLANTDTQYF. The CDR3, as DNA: TGTGCCAGCAGCCGGTGGCTAGCAAACACAGATACGCAGTATTTT.

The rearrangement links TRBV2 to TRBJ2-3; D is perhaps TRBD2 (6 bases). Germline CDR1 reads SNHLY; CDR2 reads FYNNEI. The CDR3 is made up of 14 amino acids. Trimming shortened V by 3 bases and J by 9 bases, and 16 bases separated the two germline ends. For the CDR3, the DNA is TGTGCCAGCAGTGAGGGGCGGGGAGGCTGGACGCAGTATTTT. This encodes CASSEGRGGWTQYF.

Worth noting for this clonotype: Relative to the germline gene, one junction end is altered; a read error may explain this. As DNA, the CDR3 is TGCAGCGTCCGGGACAGGGGGACCACAAATACGCAGTATTTT. It codes for CSVRDRGTTNTQYF. The rearrangement joins TRBV29-1 to TRBJ2-3; 11 positions match TRBD1. The CDR3 has 14 amino acids. Germline V gene data show CDR1 as SQVTM and CDR2 as ANQGSEA.

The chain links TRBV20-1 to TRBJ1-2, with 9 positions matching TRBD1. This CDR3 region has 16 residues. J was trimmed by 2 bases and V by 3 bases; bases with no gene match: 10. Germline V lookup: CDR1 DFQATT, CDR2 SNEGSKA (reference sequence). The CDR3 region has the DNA TGCAGTGCTAGTGCTCCTCGACAGGGGGTAAACTATGGCTACACCTTC. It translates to CSASAPRQGVNYGYTF.

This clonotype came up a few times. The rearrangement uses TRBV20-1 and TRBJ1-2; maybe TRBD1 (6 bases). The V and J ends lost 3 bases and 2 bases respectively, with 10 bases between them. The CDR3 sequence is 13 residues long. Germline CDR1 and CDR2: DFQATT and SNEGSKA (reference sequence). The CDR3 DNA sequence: TGCAGTGCTAGTATAGGGGGAAACTATGGCTACACCTTC. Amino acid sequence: CSASIGGNYGYTF.

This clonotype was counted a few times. CDR3 residues: CASSQDLGTGFLDEQFF. Here the CDR3 DNA reads TGCGCCAGCAGCCAAGACCTCGGGACAGGGTTTTTGGATGAGCAGTTCTTC. V and J are TRBV4-1 and TRBJ2-1, with TRBD1 matching 9 bases. Germline V CDR1 and CDR2: MGHRA, YSYEKL. V trimming: 0 bases; J trimming: 8 bases; junction bases outside the gene matches: 11. This CDR3 comprises 17 residues.

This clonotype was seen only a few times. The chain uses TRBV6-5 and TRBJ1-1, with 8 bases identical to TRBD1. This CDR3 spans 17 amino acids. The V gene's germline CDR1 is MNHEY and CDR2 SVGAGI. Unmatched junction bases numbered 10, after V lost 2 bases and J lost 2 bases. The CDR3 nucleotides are TGTGCCAGCAGTTACCGACAGGGGAGAAGGTTCAACACTGAAGCTTTCTTT. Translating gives CASSYRQGRRFNTEAFF.

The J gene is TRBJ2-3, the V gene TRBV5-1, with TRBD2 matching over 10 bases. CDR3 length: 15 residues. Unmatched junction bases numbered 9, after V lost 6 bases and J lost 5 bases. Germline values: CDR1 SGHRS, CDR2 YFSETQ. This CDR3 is CASKPAGGPGDTQYF. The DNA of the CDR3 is TGCGCCAGCAAACCAGCGGGAGGGCCCGGAGATACGCAGTATTTT.

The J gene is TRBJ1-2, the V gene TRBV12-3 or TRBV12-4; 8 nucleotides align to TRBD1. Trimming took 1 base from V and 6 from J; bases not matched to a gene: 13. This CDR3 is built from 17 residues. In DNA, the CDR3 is TGTGCCAGCAGTTTAGGAGGAGTAGCAGGGGGCTGGCATGGCTACACCTTC. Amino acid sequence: CASSLGGVAGGWHGYTF.

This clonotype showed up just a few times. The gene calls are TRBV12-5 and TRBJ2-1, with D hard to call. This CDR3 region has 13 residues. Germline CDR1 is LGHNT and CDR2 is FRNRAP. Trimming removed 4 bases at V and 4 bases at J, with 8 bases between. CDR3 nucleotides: TGTGCTAGTGGTTCCGGCAGTTACAATGAGCAGTTCTTC. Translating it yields CASGSGSYNEQFF. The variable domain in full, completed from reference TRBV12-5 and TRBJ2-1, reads DARVTQTPRHKVTEMGQEVTMRCQPILGHNTVFWYRQTMMQGLELLAYFRNRAPLDDSGMPKDRFSAEMPDATLATLKIQPSEPRDSAVYFCASGSGSYNEQFFGPGTRLTVL.